The clone carrying this TCR beta chain was observed at least ten times. Its antigen is unknown. The library protocol tagged individual cDNA molecules with unique molecular identifiers. Each CDR3 protein gets one entry after TCRdb re-called the 5' RACE reads with MiXCR. Here the sample spans roughly 75,000 distinct CDR3 sequences, around a tenth being singletons. This sample was included in a study of early T cells in non-severe SARS-CoV-2 infection. Across the study: Alpha and beta chains were unpaired, from unsorted whole-blood bulk RNA. Overall study results and limits: In VDJdb matching, anti-spike CD8 responses were favored while private and CD4 specificities went missing.

Trimming removed 2 bases from V and 2 bases from J, with 10 bases in between. There are 14 residues in the CDR3. CDR1 and CDR2 from the germline V gene are SGHRS and YFSETQ. The chain is built from TRBV5-1 and TRBJ1-1; tentatively, D is TRBD1 (6 bases). Sequences were obtained from whole blood. This receptor was identified in an adult who was a healthcare worker with PCR-confirmed SARS-CoV-2 infection or an uninfected control (not recorded which). CDR3 sequence: CASSLQGGNTEAFF. The CDR3 nucleotides read TGCGCCAGCAGCTTACAGGGAGGAAACACTGAAGCTTTCTTT.